A selection of T cell receptor beta chains follows, all from one sample in a study of ipilimumab plus nivolumab after autologous stem cell transplantation. Method: immunoSEQ multiplex PCR; TCRdb's copy keeps in-frame clones and lacks some. There are over 80,000 clones in the sample; over 80% occur only once, and roughly 2% lies in the top ten. The sample in question was PBMCs, obtained in a trial of ipilimumab plus nivolumab as post-transplant consolidation. The receptors derive from a male donor with diffuse large B-cell lymphoma. Both conserved end residues are trimmed from each CDR3. Each record gives: V gene, D gene, CDR3 protein. The D gene is left open where the match is weak.

>TRBV10-3|NA
AISESTTAGELF
>TRBV6-9|TRBD1
ASRIQGKAF
>TRBV12-5|TRBD2
ASGPGTSGGADTQY
>TRBV27|NA
ASSLSGGNQPQH
>TRBV4-2|NA
ASSQDVQKLF
>TRBV19|TRBD1
ASSPVTGNSPLH
>TRBV10-3|NA
AISEERASYEQY
>TRBV4-1|TRBD2
ASSQGYSGGSDTQY
>TRBV19|NA
ASSTYTGGFSGNTIY
>TRBV5-4|TRBD2
ASSLGLAGGQDEQF
>TRBV4-2|TRBD2
ASSRLAGDSKETQY
>TRBV11-2|TRBD2
ASSLSPGWTSGADTQY
>TRBV11-2|TRBD2
ASSLARGASDSYNEQF
>TRBV5-6|NA
ASSYDSYEQY
>TRBV29-1|TRBD1
SVGGTGATAEQY
>TRBV18|TRBD2
ASSRILAGNSLKTSTDTQY
>TRBV21-1|NA
ASSAPGLAGGLGTDTQY